This is a list of T cell receptor beta chains from one sample in a study of blood T cell repertoires in COVID-19. Data came from immunoSEQ multiplex PCR; TCRdb stores just in-frame clones and leaves some out. Found here are over 300,000 clones, more than 70% of them singletons; the top ten hold 1.5% to 2%. The sample comprised peripheral blood. These receptors were taken from a woman aged 50 to 65 with acute or convalescent COVID-19. Each CDR3 is given with its conserved first and last residue. D genes are given only for firm matches. Clone size is not always given. Where it is, it says once, few, many or a class for expanded clones.

TRBV10-2	16	TRBJ1-5	few	-	TGCGCCAGCAGTGAGGCCCAGGGCTGGAGCAATCAGCCCCAGCATTTT	CASSEAQGWSNQPQHF
TRBV9	16	TRBJ1-4	few	-	TGTGCCAGCAGCGTAGCGGAGGGATCTACTAATGAAAAACTGTTTTTT	CASSVAEGSTNEKLFF
TRBV30	16	TRBJ2-3	-	TRBD1	TGTGCCTGGAGTGTACTCGGAGAGGGGGCCTCAGATACGCAGTATTTT	CAWSVLGEGASDTQYF
TRBV10-3	12	TRBJ2-5	-	TRBD1	TGTGCCACCGCGACAGGGGAGGAGACCCAGTACTTC	CATATGEETQYF
TRBV30	13	TRBJ1-1	-	-	TGTGCCTGGAGACGGACAATGAACACTGAAGCTTTCTTT	CAWRRTMNTEAFF
TRBV2	14	TRBJ1-6	-	TRBD1	TGTGCCAGCAGTCCGGGACAGACGAATTCACCCCTCCACTTT	CASSPGQTNSPLHF
TRBV7-3	15	TRBJ2-1	once	-	TGTGCCAGCAGCTTATTTACAGGGCCCTACAATGAGCAGTTCTTC	CASSLFTGPYNEQFF
TRBV24-1	13	TRBJ1-1	-	-	TGTGCCACCATGAGGACCCAGGGATCTGAAGCTTTCTTT	CATMRTQGSEAFF
TRBV19	12	TRBJ1-4	-	-	TGTGCCAGTAGTCCCGGGGGTGAAAAACTGTTTTTT	CASSPGGEKLFF
TRBV24-1	13	TRBJ1-5	once	TRBD1	TGTGCCACCACCAGACAGGGCGATCAGCCCCAGCATTTT	CATTRQGDQPQHF
TRBV3-1/TRBV3-2	14	TRBJ2-5	-	TRBD2	TGTGCCAGCAGCACTTCTAGCGGGAGAGAGACCCAGTACTTC	CASSTSSGRETQYF
TRBV24-1	15	TRBJ2-2	-	TRBD2	TGTGCCACCAGTGGGCGGGGGTGGAACACCGGGGAGCTGTTTTTT	CATSGRGWNTGELFF
TRBV6-4	14	TRBJ1-5	-	-	TGTGCCAGCAGTGGGCAGGGTGGCGTTCAGCCCCAGCATTTT	CASSGQGGVQPQHF
TRBV28	16	TRBJ2-5	-	TRBD1	TGTGCCAGCAGTTTTACAGGGGGCGCGAATTTGAAGACCCAGTACTTC	CASSFTGGANLKTQYF
TRBV27	13	TRBJ2-1	-	-	TGTGCCAGCAGTGTTCGGGTCTACAATGAGCAGTTCTTC	CASSVRVYNEQFF
TRBV30	12	TRBJ1-1	once	TRBD1	TGTGCCTGGACCGACAGGGGAGCGAGAGCTTTCTTT	CAWTDRGARAFF
TRBV9	14	TRBJ2-1	-	TRBD1	TGTGCCAGCAGCATAACAATGACAGGGGCTGAGCAGTTCTTC	CASSITMTGAEQFF
TRBV6-6	16	TRBJ1-5	-	-	TGTGCCAGCAGTGGACACAGGGCCCCTACCAATCAGCCCCAGCATTTT	CASSGHRAPTNQPQHF
TRBV10-3	14	TRBJ2-7	-	TRBD1	TGTGCCATCAGCACGGGACAGGGGAACGACGAGCAGTACTTC	CAISTGQGNDEQYF
TRBV7-9	16	TRBJ2-7	-	-	TGTGCCAGCAGCTCGAGACCCCTAGCAGGAGGGTACGAGCAGTACTTC	CASSSRPLAGGYEQYF
TRBV2	14	TRBJ2-7	-	TRBD1	TGTGCCAGCAGCGATACGGGACAGGGCTACGAGCAGTACTTC	CASSDTGQGYEQYF
TRBV4-2	16	TRBJ1-5	-	-	TGTGCCAGCAGCCCCGGCCAGACAGTGAGCAATCAGCCCCAGCATTTT	CASSPGQTVSNQPQHF
TRBV2	19	TRBJ2-2	-	TRBD2	TGTGCCAGCAGTGTGGGACTAGCGGGCGCCAGGGAGAGGACCGGGGAGCTGTTTTTT	CASSVGLAGARERTGELFF
TRBV6-2/TRBV6-3	15	TRBJ1-1	-	TRBD1	TGTGCCAGCAGTTACCCAGACAGGGCTTACACTGAAGCTTTCTTT	CASSYPDRAYTEAFF
TRBV28	14	TRBJ2-7	-	TRBD1	TGTGCCAGCAGGGGGACAGGGGGACCCTACGAGCAGTACTTC	CASRGTGGPYEQYF
TRBV6-6	13	TRBJ2-1	-	-	TGTGCCAGCAGCAAGCGTCGGGACAATGAGCAGTTCTTC	CASSKRRDNEQFF
TRBV28	13	TRBJ2-7	few	-	TGTGCCAGCAGTTTAGCTGCGACCTACGAGCAGTACTTC	CASSLAATYEQYF
TRBV3-1/TRBV3-2	15	TRBJ2-5	-	TRBD2	TGTGCCAGCAGCCTGGGATTGAGCGGGAGAGAGACCCAGTACTTC	CASSLGLSGRETQYF
TRBV7-9	16	TRBJ2-1	-	-	TGTGCCAGCAGCCGACGGGGCGGGATCTCCTACAATGAGCAGTTCTTC	CASSRRGGISYNEQFF
TRBV5-1	14	TRBJ1-1	-	TRBD1	TGCGCCAGCAGCGGGGACAGGGGGGTCACTGAAGCTTTCTTT	CASSGDRGVTEAFF
TRBV6-5	15	TRBJ1-4	-	TRBD1	TGTGCCAGCAGGCCTAGGGGGCTGGCTAATGAAAAACTGTTTTTT	CASRPRGLANEKLFF
TRBV14	15	TRBJ2-7	-	TRBD2	TGTGCCAGCAGCCGGGTGCTAGCGGGTACCTACGAGCAGTACTTC	CASSRVLAGTYEQYF
TRBV9	15	TRBJ2-7	-	TRBD1	TGTGCCAGCAGCGTAGGTTTGGACAGGGAACGCGAGCAGTACTTC	CASSVGLDREREQYF
TRBV4-2	15	TRBJ2-2	-	TRBD1	TGTGCCAGCAGCCAAGAAGTACAGGGGTTTGGGGAGCTGTTTTTT	CASSQEVQGFGELFF
TRBV30	13	TRBJ2-7	-	TRBD2	TGTGCCTGGACCGGGACTAACTCCTACGAGCAGTACTTC	CAWTGTNSYEQYF
TRBV29-1	14	TRBJ2-7	-	TRBD1	TGCAGCGTTGAAGATCAGCGACAGGGTAACGAGCAGTACTTC	CSVEDQRQGNEQYF
TRBV5-1	14	TRBJ2-5	-	-	TGCGCCGGCAGGAGCCACCCAAACCAAGAGACCCAGTACTTC	CAGRSHPNQETQYF
TRBV5-4	16	TRBJ1-1	-	-	TGTGCCAGCAGCCCCCCCCGGACAGATAGTTACACTGAAGCTTTCTTT	CASSPPRTDSYTEAFF
TRBV19	15	TRBJ2-2	many	TRBD1	TGTGCCAGTAGGGAGCCGGGACAGAGAACCGGGGAGCTGTTTTTT	CASREPGQRTGELFF
TRBV28	13	TRBJ1-4	few	-	TGTGCCAGCAGTTTTGGCTCGGGGGAAAAACTGTTTTTT	CASSFGSGEKLFF
TRBV5-8	15	TRBJ2-3	-	-	TGTGCCAGCAGCTGGGAGTGGGGTAGCACAGATACGCAGTATTTT	CASSWEWGSTDTQYF
TRBV4-3	14	TRBJ2-7	-	TRBD1	TGCGCCAGCAGCCCAACTGACAGGGCCTACGAGCAGTACTTC	CASSPTDRAYEQYF
TRBV30	14	TRBJ2-1	-	-	TGTGCCTGGAGTGTACTCGGACTTCACAATGAGCAGTTCTTC	CAWSVLGLHNEQFF
TRBV7-2	16	TRBJ2-2	-	TRBD2	TGTGCCAGCAGCTCGACTAGCGGGAGCGGCACCGGGGAGCTGTTTTTT	CASSSTSGSGTGELFF
TRBV9	17	TRBJ2-3	-	TRBD2	TGTGCCAGCAGCGTAGCAGCAAGAGCGGGAGGGATAGATACGCAGTATTTT	CASSVAARAGGIDTQYF
TRBV27	17	TRBJ2-3	once	-	TGTGCCAGCAGTTCCGGGTCCTTCGGAGCTAGCACAGATACGCAGTATTTT	CASSSGSFGASTDTQYF
TRBV27	18	TRBJ1-5	-	-	TGTGCCAGCAGATTCAGCAGTTTAAGGGGTGGGGCCGATCAGCCCCAGCATTTT	CASRFSSLRGGADQPQHF